These T cell receptor beta chains were read from a single sample in a study of cytomegalovirus exposure and HLA in healthy donors. Assay used: immunoSEQ multiplex PCR; TCRdb lists only in-frame clones, some missing. Among approximately 88,000 clones, 60% to 75% were seen once, and the ten largest hold 3.2%. Sequencing was carried out using PBMCs. The receptors shown here come from a man in his 60s in good health and CMV-seronegative. The CDR3 runs from the conserved cysteine through the conserved F or W. Each record gives: clone size, V gene, D gene, J gene, CDR3 length, CDR3 DNA, CDR3 protein. The D gene is left open where the match is weak. A row's size may be missing; if present it is once, few, many or a size class.

>.|TRBV6-6|.|TRBJ1-5|14
TGTGCCAGCAGTCGGGGTTGGGGTGATCAGCCCCAGCATTTT
CASSRGWGDQPQHF
>.|TRBV30|TRBD2|TRBJ2-3|14
TGTGCCTGGACTAGCGGGAGGGCCACAGATACGCAGTATTTT
CAWTSGRATDTQYF
>.|TRBV18|TRBD1|TRBJ2-3|16
TGTGCCAGCTCACCGGCGGACAGGACGGGCACAGATACGCAGTATTTT
CASSPADRTGTDTQYF
>few|TRBV6-1|.|TRBJ2-7|11
TGTGCCAGCAGTGACAGGGACGAGCAGTACTTC
CASSDRDEQYF
>few|TRBV25-1|TRBD1|TRBJ1-3|15
TGTGCCAGCAGTGACGACAGGGTCCCTGGAAACACCATATATTTT
CASSDDRVPGNTIYF
>.|TRBV5-1|TRBD1|TRBJ2-7|15
TGCGCCAGCAGCTTGGGTTTGGACAGGGTGAACGAGCAGTACTTC
CASSLGLDRVNEQYF
>.|TRBV5-4|TRBD2|TRBJ2-1|17
TGTGCCAGCAGCCAGACCGGGACTAGCGGCACCTACAATGAGCAGTTCTTC
CASSQTGTSGTYNEQFF
>few|TRBV11-2|.|TRBJ2-1|16
TGTGCCAGCAGCTTAGTGAGACTAGGAATATACAATGAGCAGTTCTTC
CASSLVRLGIYNEQFF
>.|TRBV19|.|TRBJ1-2|14
TGTGCCAGTAGCCAACAGGGAATCCTCTATGGCTACACCTTC
CASSQQGILYGYTF
>.|TRBV5-5|TRBD1|TRBJ1-1|15
TGTGCCAGCAGCCGGGAGGGGGCAGCGAACACTGAAGCTTTCTTT
CASSREGAANTEAFF
>once|TRBV10-3|TRBD1|TRBJ2-2|14
TGTGCCATCAGAGGGGCAGGGGGCACCGGGGAGCTGTTTTTT
CAIRGAGGTGELFF
>once|TRBV27|TRBD2|TRBJ2-7|13
TGTGCCAGCAGGCTAGCGGGATCCTACGAGCAGTACTTC
CASRLAGSYEQYF
>.|TRBV27|.|TRBJ1-2|17
TGTGCCAGCAGTTTACTTGGTGGGCCAGGGGATAACTATGGCTACACCTTC
CASSLLGGPGDNYGYTF
>.|TRBV5-1|TRBD2|TRBJ2-7|16
TGCGCCAGCAGCTTGTACACTAGCGGGGGAATCTACGAGCAGTACTTC
CASSLYTSGGIYEQYF
>few|TRBV19|.|TRBJ1-2|14
TGTGCCAGTAGTATCATTGGCGGGATCTATGGCTACACCTTC
CASSIIGGIYGYTF
>.|TRBV6-7|TRBD2|TRBJ2-1|17
TGTGCCAACGAGGGACTAGCGGGAGATAGATCCTACAATGAGCAGTTCTTC
CANEGLAGDRSYNEQFF
>.|TRBV6-4|.|TRBJ1-2|15
TGTGCCAGCAGGGTAGCCGCGGGGGACAACTATGGCTACACCTTC
CASRVAAGDNYGYTF
>few|TRBV7-9|TRBD1|TRBJ1-5|14
TGTGCCAGCAGCCAAACAGGGGAAAATCAGCCCCAGCATTTT
CASSQTGENQPQHF
>few|TRBV5-4|.|TRBJ1-2|12
TGTGCCAGCAGCTTGGTAGGGGGTGGCTACACCTTC
CASSLVGGGYTF
>.|TRBV7-3|TRBD1|TRBJ2-2|16
TGTGCCAGCAGCTCACCGGGACAGGGGAACACCGGGGAGCTGTTTTTT
CASSSPGQGNTGELFF
>few|TRBV6-5|TRBD1|TRBJ1-2|14
TGTGCCAGCAACATCGGAGGGGGCGCTTCAAGCTACACCTTC
CASNIGGGASSYTF
>.|TRBV19|TRBD2|TRBJ2-2|16
TGTGCCAGTAGTATCAACGGGAGGGCTAACACCGGGGAGCTGTTTTTT
CASSINGRANTGELFF
>few|TRBV13|TRBD1|TRBJ1-4|15
TGTGCCAGCAGAAAAACCGGGACAGATCTGAAAAAACTGTTTTTT
CASRKTGTDLKKLFF
>.|TRBV9|.|TRBJ1-4|15
TGTGCCAGCAGCGTAGGGGCAGGGGCTTATGAAAAACTGTTTTTT
CASSVGAGAYEKLFF
>.|TRBV2|TRBD1|TRBJ1-5|15
TGTGCCAGCAGTGGCGGGACAGGTAACAATCAGCCCCAGCATTTT
CASSGGTGNNQPQHF
>.|TRBV9|.|TRBJ2-3|15
TGTGCCAGCAGCGTAGCCCCAACTCGCACAGATACGCAGTATTTT
CASSVAPTRTDTQYF
>once|TRBV19|.|TRBJ2-7|15
TGTGCCAGTAGTATGGGCCAAGACCGCTGGCACGAGCAGTACTTC
CASSMGQDRWHEQYF
>few|TRBV5-1|.|TRBJ2-1|14
TGCGCCAGCAGCTTGGAACAGGGTTTGGATGAGCAGTTCTTC
CASSLEQGLDEQFF
>.|TRBV28|TRBD2|TRBJ2-7|14
TGTGCCAGCGGTATAAGCGGGGGAAACTACGAGCAGTACTTC
CASGISGGNYEQYF
>.|TRBV6-5|.|TRBJ1-1|13
TGTGCCAGCAGTGACGCGGAGGACACTGAAGCTTTCTTT
CASSDAEDTEAFF
>.|TRBV18|TRBD1|TRBJ1-2|16
TGTGCCAGCTCACCACCTGGGACAGGGAGGGACTATGGCTACACCTTC
CASSPPGTGRDYGYTF
>.|TRBV29-1|.|TRBJ1-1|13
TGCAGCGCCTTCGACAGGTTGAACACTGAAGCTTTCTTT
CSAFDRLNTEAFF
>.|TRBV6-5|.|TRBJ2-7|14
TGTGCCAGCAGTTACCTAGTTAGGCCCTACGAGCAGTACTTC
CASSYLVRPYEQYF
>.|TRBV27|TRBD2|TRBJ2-1|14
TGTGCCAGCAGTGCCACTAGCGTTGGGAATGAGCAGTTCTTC
CASSATSVGNEQFF
>.|TRBV9|TRBD2|TRBJ2-1|17
TGTGCCAGCAGCGTAATCTTGGACGGGAGGGCCTACAATGAGCAGTTCTTC
CASSVILDGRAYNEQFF
>.|TRBV28|TRBD2|TRBJ2-3|16
TGTGCCAGCAGTTTGCGGGGGTACTCTAGCACAGATACGCAGTATTTT
CASSLRGYSSTDTQYF
>.|TRBV5-1|.|TRBJ1-1|14
TGCGCCAGCAGACTAGGTTCCATGGACACTGAAGCTTTCTTT
CASRLGSMDTEAFF
>.|TRBV7-9|.|TRBJ1-5|14
TGTGCCAGCAGTCCAGGGTTGGTTAATCAGCCCCAGCATTTT
CASSPGLVNQPQHF
>.|TRBV18|.|TRBJ2-2|16
TGTGCCAGCTCACCGTTTGCCACAACGAACACCGGGGAGCTGTTTTTT
CASSPFATTNTGELFF
>few|TRBV7-7|TRBD1|TRBJ2-5|15
TGTGCTAGCAGCTTGTTGAGGGACAGGGGAGAGACCCAGTACTTC
CASSLLRDRGETQYF
>few|TRBV6-5|.|TRBJ1-1|12
TGTGCCAGCAGTGACAACACCAATGAAGCTTTCTTT
CASSDNTNEAFF
>few|TRBV7-3|TRBD1|TRBJ1-1|18
TGTGCCAGCAGCTCCAAATGGGACAGGGAGTGGATGGGCACTGAAGCTTTCTTT
CASSSKWDREWMGTEAFF
>.|TRBV25-1|TRBD1|TRBJ2-7|16
TGTGCCAGCAGTGAACAACTCCGGGACAGGGACTACGAGCAGTACTTC
CASSEQLRDRDYEQYF
>.|TRBV9|TRBD2|TRBJ2-1|17
TGTGCCAGCAGCGACCTACTAGCGGGAGGACCTAGTGATGAGCAGTTCTTC
CASSDLLAGGPSDEQFF
>.|TRBV19|TRBD1|TRBJ1-6|14
TGTGCCAGTAGTGATACAGGGGTGAAATCACCCCTCCACTTT
CASSDTGVKSPLHF
>.|TRBV27|.|TRBJ2-7|16
TGTGCCAGCAGTCCCCAGGCGGGGTTTGGGTCCTACGAGCAGTACTTC
CASSPQAGFGSYEQYF
>.|TRBV29-1|.|TRBJ2-2|14
TGCAGCGTTGAAGCCGGGTCCCGAGCCGGGGAGCTGTTTTTT
CSVEAGSRAGELFF
>.|TRBV5-1|.|TRBJ2-3|15
TGCGCCAGCAGCTTGGGCCCTAGTGGAGGAGATACGCAGTATTTT
CASSLGPSGGDTQYF
>.|TRBV28|.|TRBJ2-3|12
TGTGCCACCTCCGTGTCCCCAGATACGCAGTATTTT
CATSVSPDTQYF
>.|TRBV21-1|.|TRBJ2-2|14
TGTGCCAGCAGGGACAGGCGGAACACCGGGGAGCTGTTTTTT
CASRDRRNTGELFF
>once|TRBV2|TRBD2|TRBJ2-7|18
TGTGCCAGCAGACCCGGGACTAGCGGGGGCCCCCGACCTTACGAGCAGTACTTC
CASRPGTSGGPRPYEQYF
>few|TRBV5-6|TRBD2|TRBJ2-7|14
TGTGCCAGCAGCTTGTGGGGGGGGGTTTACGAGCAGTACTTC
CASSLWGGVYEQYF